The source of this TCR beta chain is a study of T cells in Graves' hyperthyroidism and ophthalmopathy (dated by TCRdb to between 2018 and 2021). As for the study more broadly: Peripheral blood was collected at initial diagnosis, before any treatment. TCR Vbeta CDR3 sequencing of 130 to 150 peripheral blood samples (over 40 ophthalmopathy, about 80 hyperthyroidism and approximately 17 progressor patients) is reported in the paper. TCR V-J signatures able to tell the groups apart were searched for in a discovery cohort of 90 to 100 patients, of whom more than 40 had Graves' ophthalmopathy and 55 to 65 had stable Graves' hyperthyroidism. After blood sampling, hyperthyroidism patients were treated with methimazole at a starting dose of 30 mg daily, and ophthalmopathy patients were treated with high-dose intravenous methylprednisolone. Whether ophthalmopathy could be predicted prospectively was tested in an independent validation cohort made up of 18 to 20 hyperthyroidism patients plus 17 patients who later progressed to ophthalmopathy. For training and testing, the 100 patients in the discovery cohort were randomly divided in a 7:3 ratio. The study also compared thyroid tissue and blood T-cell repertoires from roughly 6 Graves' hyperthyroidism patients. Beyond this particular receptor, the publication reports: Ophthalmopathy was separated from stable hyperthyroidism by a 13 V-J signature model, with about 88% sensitivity and approximately 84% specificity obtained in cross-validation and 80%/75% obtained in testing. In validation, progression to ophthalmopathy was predicted by the model with 55% to 71% sensitivity and 72.22% specificity, a median of 6.5 months before onset. Most expanded thyroid clonotypes (frequency above 0.001) were also detected in blood, suggesting blood repertoires may reflect thyroid immune responses. No statistical method was used to set the sample size in advance, and investigators knew the group allocation.

CDR3 length: 13 amino acids, cysteine to phenylalanine. Of the read, only the CDR3 DNA is kept; its 39 bases are in frame from base 1. The germline V gene yields SQVTM for CDR1 and ANQGSEA for CDR2. Cut back by 7 bases and 5 bases, the V and J ends lie 17 bases apart. The TCR beta CDR3 regions were amplified from the RNA transcripts. A first-round RT-PCR of the TCR CDR3 used the HTBI primer set with the Qiagen OneStep RT-PCR kit. Libraries were constructed in a second round of multiplex PCR, after which size selection and purification were carried out. Libraries were sequenced paired-end with 100 bp reads on an Illumina HiSeq2000. From the authors' description of their analysis: SOAPnuke was used to process the raw data, with reads discarded if the reads contained adapters or uncalled bases, had a mean Phred below 15, or lacked an exact constant-primer or identifier match. High-quality paired reads were merged with COPE v1.2.5, and unique nucleotide sequences were defined as clonotypes. MiTCR v1.1 was used to align clonotypes to the IMGT TRBV, TRBD and TRBJ reference segments. Analysis was restricted to V-J combinations with a frequency above 0.0001, which covered approximately 99% of repertoires. The TCS score was defined as F50 (clonal expansion) divided by E x V (chaos), with BLOSUM62-based TCRdist calculated between CDR3 peptides within each V-J. Welch's t-statistics and random forest reduced 500 to 650 V-J features to 13, which were used in a naive Bayes classifier (R e1071). The similarity between thyroid and blood repertoires was quantified using the Morisita-Horn index. The raw public data were reprocessed by TCRdb itself: fastp quality trimming at Q25, MiXCR clonotype calling, in-frame beta chains only. Every CDR3 protein is listed once, alongside the most common genes and DNA of its rows. These V and J calls rely on TCRdb rather than the paper's analysis. In all, the sample holds approximately 870,000 distinct CDR3 sequences, and 38% of those were seen once. The top ten constitute 7% to 10% of the sample.

Stable Graves' hyperthyroidism was defined as the absence of progression to ophthalmopathy over 18 months of follow-up. Hyperthyroidism patients were newly diagnosed, had a disease duration of under 2 months, and were aged 18 to 65 years. The study excluded patients with uncontrolled infections, other autoimmune diseases, pregnancy or lactation. Diagnoses relied on clinical symptoms, serum thyroxine and TRAb, thyroid ultrasound and orbital computed tomography. Ficoll-Paque density gradient centrifugation was used to isolate PBMCs from under 11 ml of fresh peripheral blood. Total RNA was extracted using Trizol reagent, and RNA quality was assessed on an Agilent 2100 Bioanalyzer. Regarding this clonotype: What antigen it recognizes has not been identified. Base qualities were left out, and no much larger clone turns up one base away.

The sequence was obtained from a man younger than 30 with Graves' hyperthyroidism. Input material: blood. The chain is assembled from TRBV29-1 and TRBJ2-5; the D gene is perhaps TRBD1, from 5 matching bases. The CDR3 sequence is CSASSWGPETQYF. The DNA is as follows: TGCAGCGCCAGCAGTTGGGGCCCGGAGACCCAGTACTTC.